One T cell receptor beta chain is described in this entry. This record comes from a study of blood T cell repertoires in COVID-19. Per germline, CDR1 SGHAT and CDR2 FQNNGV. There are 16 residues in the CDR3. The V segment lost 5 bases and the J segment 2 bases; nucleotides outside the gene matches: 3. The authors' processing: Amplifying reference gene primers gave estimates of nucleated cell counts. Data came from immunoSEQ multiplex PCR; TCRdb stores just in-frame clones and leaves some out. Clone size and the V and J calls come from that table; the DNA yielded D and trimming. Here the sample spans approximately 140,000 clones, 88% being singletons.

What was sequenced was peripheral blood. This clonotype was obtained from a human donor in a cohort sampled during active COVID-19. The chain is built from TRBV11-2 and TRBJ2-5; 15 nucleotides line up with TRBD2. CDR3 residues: CASSPGTSGGQETQYF. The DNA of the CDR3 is TGTGCCAGCAGCCCCGGGACTAGCGGGGGGCAAGAGACCCAGTACTTC.